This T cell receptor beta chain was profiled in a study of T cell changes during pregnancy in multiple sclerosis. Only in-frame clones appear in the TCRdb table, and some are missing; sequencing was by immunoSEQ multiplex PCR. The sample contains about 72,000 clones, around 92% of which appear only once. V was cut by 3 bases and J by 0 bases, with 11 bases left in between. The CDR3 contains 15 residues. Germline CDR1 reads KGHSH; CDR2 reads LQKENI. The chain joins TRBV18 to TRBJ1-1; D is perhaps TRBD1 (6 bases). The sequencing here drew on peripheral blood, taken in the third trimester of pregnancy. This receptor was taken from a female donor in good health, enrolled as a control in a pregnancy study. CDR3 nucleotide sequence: TGTGCCAGCTCACCCCGGACAGAAATGAACACTGAAGCTTTCTTT. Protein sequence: CASSPRTEMNTEAFF.